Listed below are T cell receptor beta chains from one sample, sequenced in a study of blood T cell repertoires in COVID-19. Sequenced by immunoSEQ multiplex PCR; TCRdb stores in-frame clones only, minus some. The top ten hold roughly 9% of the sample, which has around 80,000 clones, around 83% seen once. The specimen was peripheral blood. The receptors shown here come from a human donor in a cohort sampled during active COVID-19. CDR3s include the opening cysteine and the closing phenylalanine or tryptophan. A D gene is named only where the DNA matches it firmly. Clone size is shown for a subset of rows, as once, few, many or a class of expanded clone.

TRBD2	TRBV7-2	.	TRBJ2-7	CASSLPALAGAWDYEQYF	TGTGCCAGCAGCTTACCGGCCCTGGCGGGAGCTTGGGACTACGAGCAGTACTTC
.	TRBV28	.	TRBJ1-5	CASRPGHSSSSNQPQHF	TGTGCCAGCAGACCGGGACACTCCTCCTCTAGCAATCAGCCCCAGCATTTT
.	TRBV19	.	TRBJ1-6	CASSVTRAEDSPLHF	TGTGCCAGTAGTGTCACTAGGGCAGAGGATTCACCCCTCCACTTT
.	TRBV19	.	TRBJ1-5	CASSMTRTRGNQPQHF	TGTGCCAGTAGTATGACGAGGACACGGGGCAATCAGCCCCAGCATTTT
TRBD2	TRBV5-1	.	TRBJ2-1	CASSLGLAGYNEQFF	TGCGCCAGCAGCTTGGGACTAGCGGGCTACAATGAGCAGTTCTTC
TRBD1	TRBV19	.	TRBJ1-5	CASRGQGEGSNQPQHF	TGTGCCAGTAGGGGACAGGGGGAAGGGAGCAATCAGCCCCAGCATTTT
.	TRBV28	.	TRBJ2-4	CASSSGQLLAKNIQYF	TGTGCCAGCAGTTCCGGACAGCTTTTAGCCAAAAACATTCAGTACTTC
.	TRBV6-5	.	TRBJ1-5	CASSSGQIHSNQPQHF	TGTGCCAGCAGTTCTGGACAGATCCATAGCAATCAGCCCCAGCATTTT
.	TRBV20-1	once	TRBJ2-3	CSARVGGTQYF	TGCAGTGCTAGAGTCGGAGGTACGCAGTATTTT
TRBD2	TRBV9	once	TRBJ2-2	CASSALTSGRRTGELFF	TGTGCCAGCAGCGCCCTAACTAGCGGGAGAAGAACCGGGGAGCTGTTTTTT
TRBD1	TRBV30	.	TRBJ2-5	CAWGTGKGRQRETQYF	TGTGCCTGGGGGACAGGGAAAGGGAGGCAAAGGGAGACCCAGTACTTC
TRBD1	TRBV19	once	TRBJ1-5	CASTDRVGQPQHF	TGTGCCAGTACCGACAGGGTAGGCCAGCCCCAGCATTTT
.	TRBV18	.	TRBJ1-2	CASSPPAGDYGYTF	TGTGCCAGCTCACCACCGGCAGGGGACTATGGCTACACCTTC
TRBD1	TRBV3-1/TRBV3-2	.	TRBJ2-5	CASSQAGTGEETQYF	TGTGCCAGCAGCCAGGCCGGGACAGGGGAAGAGACCCAGTACTTC
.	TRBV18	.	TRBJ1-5	CASSPQGLSGNQPQHF	TGTGCCAGCTCACCACAGGGGTTATCGGGCAATCAGCCCCAGCATTTT
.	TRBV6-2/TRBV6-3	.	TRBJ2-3	CASSRTSGGTDTQYF	TGTGCCAGCAGCCGTACTAGTGGCGGCACAGATACGCAGTATTTT
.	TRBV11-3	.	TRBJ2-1	CASSLGSRGYNEQFF	TGTGCCAGCAGCTTGGGAAGCAGGGGTTACAATGAGCAGTTCTTC
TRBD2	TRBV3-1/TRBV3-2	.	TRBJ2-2	CASSQVPAGVNTGELFF	TGTGCCAGCAGCCAAGTCCCAGCGGGGGTGAACACCGGGGAGCTGTTTTTT
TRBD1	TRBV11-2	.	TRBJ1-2	CASSLGQSNYGYTF	TGTGCCAGCAGCTTGGGACAGTCTAACTATGGCTACACCTTC
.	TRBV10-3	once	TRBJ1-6	CAIRKENSPLHF	TGTGCCATCAGGAAGGAGAATTCACCCCTCCACTTT
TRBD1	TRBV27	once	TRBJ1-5	CASSFAGGSNQPQHF	TGTGCCAGCAGTTTCGCAGGGGGGAGCAATCAGCCCCAGCATTTT
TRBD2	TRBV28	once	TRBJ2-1	CASSLGRGTSGYNEQFF	TGTGCCAGCAGTTTAGGCCGGGGGACTAGCGGATACAATGAGCAGTTCTTC
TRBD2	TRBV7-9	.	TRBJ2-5	CASSPWEGRFQETQYF	TGTGCCAGCAGCCCGTGGGAGGGTCGATTCCAAGAGACCCAGTACTTC
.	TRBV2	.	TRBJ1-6	CASKEGIRNSPLHF	TGTGCCAGCAAGGAGGGGATAAGAAATTCACCCCTCCACTTT
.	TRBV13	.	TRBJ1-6	CASSLASSNSPLHF	TGTGCCAGCAGCTTAGCCAGTTCAAATTCACCCCTCCACTTT
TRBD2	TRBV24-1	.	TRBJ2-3	CATLSRRTSVDTDTQYF	TGTGCCACCCTTAGTAGGAGGACTAGCGTCGACACAGATACGCAGTATTTT
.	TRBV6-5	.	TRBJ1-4	CASSYSGVATNEKLFF	TGTGCCAGCAGTTACTCAGGGGTTGCAACTAATGAAAAACTGTTTTTT
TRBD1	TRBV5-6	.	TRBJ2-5	CASSPLGTGGETQYF	TGTGCCAGCAGCCCTTTGGGGACAGGGGGCGAGACCCAGTACTTC
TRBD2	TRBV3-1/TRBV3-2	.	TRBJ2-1	CASSQSAGGSGNEQFF	TGTGCCAGCAGCCAATCAGCGGGAGGGAGCGGGAATGAGCAGTTCTTC
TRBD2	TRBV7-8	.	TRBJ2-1	CASSLTRGREKYNEQFF	TGTGCCAGCAGCTTAACACGGGGGAGGGAGAAATACAATGAGCAGTTCTTC
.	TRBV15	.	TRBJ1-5	CATSREVRQGLRPQHF	TGTGCCACCAGCAGAGAGGTACGGCAGGGCCTCCGACCCCAGCATTTT
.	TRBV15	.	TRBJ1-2	CATSRDQGAGYGYTF	TGTGCCACCAGCAGAGATCAAGGAGCGGGCTATGGCTACACCTTC
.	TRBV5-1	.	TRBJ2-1	CASSLGGSLQFF	TGCGCCAGCAGCTTGGGTGGGAGCCTTCAGTTCTTC
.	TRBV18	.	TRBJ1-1	CASSPHPPGNGAEAFF	TGTGCCAGCTCACCACACCCTCCGGGGAACGGGGCTGAAGCTTTCTTT
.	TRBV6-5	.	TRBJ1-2	CAIRDSRGYGYTF	TGTGCCATCAGAGATTCAAGGGGTTATGGCTACACCTTC
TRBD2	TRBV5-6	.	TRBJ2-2	CASSLGLAGAGELFF	TGTGCCAGCAGCTTGGGACTAGCGGGAGCCGGGGAGCTGTTTTTT
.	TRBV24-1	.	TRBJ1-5	CATSGSDSSNQPQHF	TGTGCCACCAGTGGCTCGGACAGTAGCAATCAGCCCCAGCATTTT
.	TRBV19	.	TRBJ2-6	CASRKPGSNPGANVLTF	TGTGCCAGTAGGAAACCGGGGTCTAATCCTGGGGCCAACGTCCTGACTTTC
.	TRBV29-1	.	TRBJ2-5	CSVESRGGETQYF	TGCAGCGTTGAATCAAGGGGGGGGGAGACCCAGTACTTC
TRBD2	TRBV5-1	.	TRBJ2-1	CASSLRAGGPLGEQFF	TGCGCCAGCAGCTTGCGAGCGGGAGGGCCGTTAGGGGAGCAGTTCTTC
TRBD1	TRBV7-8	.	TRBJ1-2	CASSPPGQTNYGYTF	TGTGCCAGCAGCCCTCCGGGACAGACTAACTATGGCTACACCTTC
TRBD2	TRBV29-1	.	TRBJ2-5	CSVRTSGGETQYF	TGCAGCGTTAGGACTAGCGGCGGGGAGACCCAGTACTTC
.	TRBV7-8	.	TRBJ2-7	CASSKGGAIQNEQYF	TGTGCCAGCAGTAAGGGTGGGGCTATTCAGAACGAGCAGTACTTC
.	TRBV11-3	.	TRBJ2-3	CASSLTGGAQYF	TGTGCCAGCAGCTTGACAGGTGGAGCGCAGTATTTT
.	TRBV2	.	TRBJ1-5	CASNPSRGNQPQHF	TGTGCCAGCAACCCCTCCAGGGGCAATCAGCCCCAGCATTTT
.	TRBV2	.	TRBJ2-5	CASGDTGAQYF	TGTGCCAGCGGGGACACCGGGGCCCAGTACTTC
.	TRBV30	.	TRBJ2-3	CAWSVQKEKKNTQYF	TGTGCCTGGAGTGTACAGAAGGAAAAGAAAAATACGCAGTATTTT
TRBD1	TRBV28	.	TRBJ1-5	CASRPMQGAPGNQPQHF	TGTGCCAGCAGGCCTATGCAGGGGGCGCCGGGGAATCAGCCCCAGCATTTT
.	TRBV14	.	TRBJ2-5	CASSSSTDFQETQYF	TGTGCCAGCAGCTCGTCGACAGATTTTCAAGAGACCCAGTACTTC
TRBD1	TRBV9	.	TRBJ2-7	CASSPWTGREQYF	TGTGCCAGCAGCCCTTGGACAGGGAGAGAGCAGTACTTC
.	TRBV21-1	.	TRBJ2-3	CASSRGGSGSPYSTDTQYF	TGTGCCAGCAGCAGAGGGGGAAGCGGGAGTCCCTACTCCACAGATACGCAGTATTTT
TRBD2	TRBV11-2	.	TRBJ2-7	CASSLGVGTSGRGEQYF	TGTGCCAGCAGCTTAGGTGTCGGGACTAGCGGGAGAGGCGAGCAGTACTTC